This T cell receptor beta chain was sequenced during a study of tumor-infiltrating lymphocytes in primary liver carcinoma. Whole-study context: Tumor lesions were T1-T3 N0M0 and spanned roughly 4 to 10 cm.

Remarks on this clonotype: In this CDR3 the conserved last residue, phenylalanine or tryptophan, is missing, so a read error is likely. The limits of the CDR3 on the DNA are not certain, so only TCRdb's listed CDR3 is given.

DNA and RNA were both co-extracted from about 19-30 mg of bulk tissue that had not been sorted. TCR beta cDNA was reverse-transcribed from 450 to 500 ng of total RNA. The reaction used a constant-region primer and ProtoScript II reverse transcriptase. Employing slightly modified ARM-PCR, three nested multiplex PCR rounds were run, and these gave rise to the TCR beta libraries. Researchers ran the first two PCR rounds for 10 cycles each with TRBV1-TRBV30 forward primers and a C-beta reverse primer. MiXCR was run by TCRdb on the multiplex PCR reads, yielding one entry per CDR3 protein. The data hold 100,000 or so distinct CDR3 sequences, with approximately 70% observed a single time. Germline assignment: CDR1 SGHAT and CDR2 FQNNGV. Both ends counted, the CDR3 spans 15 residues.

The material sequenced was liver tumor tissue from sampling region 2. Subset noted: tumor region T2, inferior pole. The origin of this receptor is a woman aged 55-75 years with primary liver carcinoma and hepatitis B virus infection. The rearrangement uses TRBV11-2 and TRBJ1-4; the table's D call, TRBD1, was not checked against the DNA. This chain's CDR3 is CASSLADRVWEKRFY.